This T cell receptor (beta chain) was documented in a study of blood T cells in healthy people across ages. Whole-study results and caveats: It was held that diversity estimates obtained from one million T cells represented underestimates. Across samples, TCR beta diversity tracked strongly with naive T cell percentage.

Turning to this clonotype: As yet, its antigen is unknown.

This CDR3 has 16 residues. The germline V gene encodes CDR1 SGHRS and CDR2 YFSETQ. V lost 3 bases to trimming and J lost 0 bases, with 16 bases between them. Researchers collected about 10 milliliters of peripheral blood from every single donor. PCR was performed a second time for about 7 to 12 cycles using a sample-barcoded 5' primer and a J-beta primer mix. CDR3-containing paired-end reads numbering at least 2.5 million came from each sample. In TCRdb, the 5' RACE reads were re-called with MiXCR into one record per CDR3 protein. The sample lists approximately 800,000 distinct CDR3 sequences, under 80% occurring once.

Sequenced: blood. The TCR comes from a man between 25 and 39 years old in good health. The V and J genes are TRBV5-1 and TRBJ2-7, with D maybe TRBD1 (6 bases). CDR3 amino acids: CASSSAQGEGSYEQYF. The DNA of the CDR3 is TGCGCCAGCAGCTCCGCACAGGGTGAGGGCTCCTACGAGCAGTACTTC.